The rows below give T cell receptor beta chains drawn from one sample of a study of blood T cell repertoires in COVID-19. Sequencing was performed with immunoSEQ multiplex PCR; in TCRdb, only in-frame clones are kept and a portion is missing. The sample records about 140,000 clones, around 87% being singletons. Sequenced material: peripheral blood. The receptors stem from a human donor in a cohort sampled during active COVID-19. The CDR3 runs from the conserved cysteine through the conserved F or W. Fields, in order: CDR3 protein, CDR3 DNA, D gene, clone size, V gene, J gene. D genes are given only for firm matches. Only some rows state a clone size, as once, few, many or a class for expanded clones.

CASSSDSYNEQFF	TGTGCCAGCAGCTCAGACAGCTACAATGAGCAGTTCTTC	NA	NA	TRBV11-3	TRBJ2-1
CASSGILGTAYGYTF	TGTGCCAGCAGCGGTATCCTCGGGACAGCTTATGGCTACACCTTC	TRBD1	NA	TRBV3-1/TRBV3-2	TRBJ1-2
CASSSRLAGLQETQYF	TGTGCCAGCAGCTCCCGACTAGCGGGCCTCCAAGAGACCCAGTACTTC	TRBD2	NA	TRBV9	TRBJ2-5
CASSVAHRTVLYGYTF	TGTGCCAGCAGCGTAGCTCACCGGACAGTCCTCTATGGCTACACCTTC	NA	once	TRBV9	TRBJ1-2
CASSQGEGGRETQYF	TGCGCCAGCAGCCAAGGGGAGGGGGGGAGAGAGACCCAGTACTTC	NA	NA	TRBV4-1	TRBJ2-5
CASSFDIQETQYF	TGTGCCAGCAGCTTCGACATCCAAGAGACCCAGTACTTC	NA	NA	TRBV7-6	TRBJ2-5
CAWTQGGGTEAFF	TGTGCCTGGACTCAGGGAGGGGGCACTGAAGCTTTCTTT	NA	NA	TRBV30	TRBJ1-1
CASSPQGAGTGELFF	TGTGCCAGCAGTCCTCAGGGGGCTGGCACCGGGGAGCTGTTTTTT	TRBD1	NA	TRBV2	TRBJ2-2
CASSLRRGGTRMNTEAFF	TGCGCCAGCAGCTTGAGGAGAGGAGGAACCAGAATGAACACTGAAGCTTTCTTT	NA	NA	TRBV5-1	TRBJ1-1
CASSLELLAGGTGGRTQYF	TGTGCCAGCAGCTTAGAGCTACTAGCGGGAGGGACAGGTGGTCGGACCCAGTACTTC	TRBD2	NA	TRBV7-2	TRBJ2-5
CASSVVLGGRDEQFF	TGTGCCAGCAGCGTCGTCCTCGGCGGGAGGGATGAGCAGTTCTTC	TRBD2	NA	TRBV9	TRBJ2-1
CAWSVGSGGVSPLHF	TGTGCCTGGAGTGTAGGGTCAGGGGGTGTTTCACCCCTCCACTTT	TRBD1	NA	TRBV30	TRBJ1-6
CASSDRVGIQYF	TGTGCCAGCAGCGACAGGGTCGGCATTCAGTACTTC	TRBD1	NA	TRBV3-1/TRBV3-2	TRBJ2-4
CASSVTVLNSPLHF	TGTGCCAGTAGTGTGACAGTCCTTAATTCACCCCTCCACTTT	NA	NA	TRBV19	TRBJ1-6
CASSPKLGGEQFF	TGTGCCAGCAGCCCCAAACTAGGAGGTGAGCAGTTCTTC	NA	NA	TRBV3-1/TRBV3-2	TRBJ2-1
CASSSSTSIADTQYF	TGCGCCAGCAGCAGCTCGACTAGTATCGCAGATACGCAGTATTTT	NA	NA	TRBV5-1	TRBJ2-3
CASSVEGGSTGELFF	TGTGCCAGCAGTGTCGAGGGAGGTAGCACCGGGGAGCTGTTTTTT	NA	NA	TRBV6-4	TRBJ2-2
CASSLVGHPRQGINYGYTF	TGTGCCAGCAGTTTAGTGGGGCACCCCAGACAGGGAATCAACTATGGCTACACCTTC	TRBD1	NA	TRBV27	TRBJ1-2
CAWTQTTNEKLFF	TGTGCCTGGACCCAGACAACTAATGAAAAACTGTTTTTT	NA	NA	TRBV30	TRBJ1-4
CASTITRSLQGEGVEQYF	TGTGCCAGCACCATTACCAGATCCCTCCAGGGCGAAGGTGTAGAGCAGTACTTC	NA	NA	TRBV7-8	TRBJ2-7
CASSQWTGVETQYF	TGTGCCAGCAGCCAATGGACAGGGGTGGAGACCCAGTACTTC	TRBD1	NA	TRBV14	TRBJ2-5
CASSQDNAVEWGGDQPQHF	TGTGCCAGCAGCCAAGATAACGCGGTTGAATGGGGAGGGGATCAGCCCCAGCATTTT	NA	NA	TRBV14	TRBJ1-5